These 20 T cell receptor beta chains share one sample of origin, sequenced in a study of blood T cell repertoires in COVID-19. The method was immunoSEQ multiplex PCR; TCRdb's version includes in-frame clones alone and lacks a portion of them. This sample carries fewer than 80,000 clones, approximately 86% of them seen once, and the ten largest clones take 6% to 6.5%. Input material: peripheral blood. These receptors were obtained from an elderly man with COVID-19, enrolled during active disease.

This clone turned up a few times. The chain has TRBV11-3 and TRBJ1-1, with D unclear. V lost 1 base and J lost 4, with 7 bases in between. Looked up from germline, CDR1 is SGHNT and CDR2 is YENEEA. The CDR3 sequence is 13 residues long. This chain's CDR3 is CASSLVDVTEAFF. Written as DNA, the CDR3 is TGTGCCAGCAGCTTAGTAGATGTCACTGAAGCTTTCTTT. The full variable domain, completed using reference TRBV11-3 and TRBJ1-1, is EAGVVQSPRYKIIEKKQPVAFWCNPISGHNTLYWYLQNLGQGPELLIRYENEEAVDDSQLPKDRFSAERLKGVDSTLKIQPAELGDSAVYLCASSLVDVTEAFFGQGTRLTVV.

The V and J genes are TRBV3-1 (or the pseudogene TRBV3-2) and TRBJ2-7; 8 bases are a match to TRBD2. V dropped 1 base and J dropped 0; count of bases not matched to a gene: 2. The germline gives CDR1 LGHDT, CDR2 YNNKEL (reference sequence). This CDR3 region has 15 residues. CDR3 coding DNA: TGTGCCAGCAGCCAAGCCGGACTAGCCTCCTACGAGCAGTACTTC. Its protein product is CASSQAGLASYEQYF.

The V and J genes are TRBV6-5 and TRBJ2-7, with TRBD1 as a possible D gene (6 bases). The ends were cut back, 7 bases at V and 6 bases at J, with 10 bases in the middle. CDR1 MNHEY and CDR2 SVGAGI come from the germline V gene. There are 11 residues in the CDR3. CDR3: CASTTGLEQYF. DNA for the CDR3: TGTGCCAGCACCACAGGGCTCGAGCAGTACTTC.

In its sample, this clone was seen once. The genes are TRBV19 and TRBJ1-5; no definite D call. The CDR3 extends over 15 amino acids. V was pared by 7 bases and J by 3 bases, with 16 bases between. Per germline, CDR1 LNHDA and CDR2 SQIVND (reference sequence). CDR3 region: CASTLLGVDNQPQHF. The CDR3 nucleotides read TGTGCCAGTACCTTACTCGGGGTGGACAATCAGCCCCAGCATTTT.

This clone was observed a handful of times. The chain links TRBV5-1 to TRBJ1-3; D is undetermined. CDR1 is SGHRS, CDR2 YFSETQ, per germline. The V gene lost 0 bases and the J gene lost 1 base, with 11 bases spanning the gap. CDR3 length: 16 amino acids. In nucleotides, the CDR3 is TGCGCCAGCAGCTTGGGCGGCACTCCTTCTGGAAACACCATATATTTT. Protein sequence: CASSLGGTPSGNTIYF.

The genes are TRBV5-1 and TRBJ2-1; weak D call: TRBD1 (6 bases). With 4 bases removed from V and 7 bases from J, the gap between germline ends came to 12 bases. The germline CDR1 and CDR2 sequences are SGHRS and YFSETQ. CDR3 length equals 13 residues. CDR3 in amino acids: CASSIDRRNEQFF. Written as DNA, the CDR3 is TGCGCCAGCAGCATAGACAGGCGGAATGAGCAGTTCTTC.

This clone appeared a single time. This rearrangement joins TRBV4-2 to TRBJ2-2; 8 nucleotides align to TRBD2. The CDR3 totals 17 residues. Germline V CDR1 and CDR2: LGHNA, YNFKEQ. Trimming removed 4 bases from V and 2 bases from J; junction bases left unmatched: 9. Written as DNA, the CDR3 is TGTGCCAGCAGCCGCTCCGCTAGCGGGTTCAACACCGGGGAGCTGTTTTTT. This codes for CASSRSASGFNTGELFF.

The rearrangement uses TRBV5-1 and TRBJ2-6, with TRBD1 matching over 7 bases. CDR1 is SGHRS and CDR2 is YFSETQ in the germline V gene. The CDR3 length is 15 residues. V gave up 1 base and J gave up 2 bases; unmatched junction bases: 0. The CDR3 region has the DNA TGCGCCAGCAGCTTGCAGGGGGCTGGGGCCAACGTCCTGACTTTC. Amino acids: CASSLQGAGANVLTF.

The rearrangement joins TRBV7-3 to TRBJ2-2, with unresolved D. The CDR3 extends over 12 amino acids. Between the trimmed V and J ends, which lost 5 bases and 2 bases, there was a span of 3 bases. From germline, CDR1 is SGHTA and CDR2 FQGTGA. CDR3 sequence: CASSINTGELFF. The CDR3 DNA is TGTGCCAGCAGCATAAACACCGGGGAGCTGTTTTTT.

This chain links TRBV19 with TRBJ1-2, with D perhaps TRBD1 (5 bases). CDR1 is LNHDA, CDR2 SQIVND, per germline (reference sequence). The V gene lost 3 bases and the J gene lost 5 bases, with 10 bases spanning the gap. This CDR3 region has 13 residues. CDR3 in amino acids: CASSIIRGYGYTF. CDR3 in DNA: TGTGCCAGTAGTATCATTCGGGGGTATGGCTACACCTTC.

V usage is TRBV6-1 and J usage is TRBJ2-2, with TRBD1 identical over 10 bases. V gave up 0 bases and J gave up 4 bases; unmatched junction bases: 5. This CDR3 has 17 residues. Germline V lookup: CDR1 MNHNS, CDR2 SASEGT. The CDR3 nucleotides are TGTGCCAGCAGTGAAGCTTATGGGACAGGGGTCACCGGGGAGCTGTTTTTT. The encoded protein is CASSEAYGTGVTGELFF.

V and J are TRBV4-1 and TRBJ2-3, with 8 nucleotides matching TRBD1. Germline CDR1 reads MGHRA; CDR2 reads YSYEKL. The CDR3 loop spans 17 amino acids. Trimming at V came to 2 bases and at J to 1 base, leaving 8 bases not matched to a gene. CDR3 coding DNA: TGCGCCAGCAGCCAATCGACAGGGGTAGGGGGCACAGATACGCAGTATTTT. Its protein product is CASSQSTGVGGTDTQYF.

Notes on this clone: Additional DNA sequences in this sample encode the identical CDR3. The V call is TRBV7-2, the J call TRBJ2-3; D might be TRBD1 (5 bases). The V gene lost 4 bases and the J gene lost 6 bases, with 8 bases spanning the gap. The V gene's germline CDR1 is SGHTA and CDR2 FQGNSA. CDR3 length: 12 residues. The CDR3 coding sequence is TGTGCCAGCAGCTCCAGGGTGGATACGCAGTATTTT. Its protein is CASSSRVDTQYF.

This chain uses TRBV2 with TRBJ2-7, with 7 bases aligning to TRBD2. With V trimmed by 4 bases and J by 11 bases, 14 bases remained unmatched. CDR1 SNHLY and CDR2 FYNNEI come from the germline V gene. The CDR3 is 14 residues long. CDR3: CASSGDESGRGKYF. Written as DNA, the CDR3 is TGTGCCAGCAGTGGGGATGAGTCGGGGAGGGGAAAGTACTTC.

The chain recombines TRBV27 with TRBJ1-1, with D tentatively TRBD1 (6 bases). V gave up 2 bases and J gave up 0 bases, with 16 bases separating them. The CDR3 covers 17 residues. Germline V gives CDR1 MNHEY, CDR2 SMNVEV (reference sequence). CDR3 in amino acids: CASSLVGGGLVNTEAFF. In nucleotides, the CDR3 is TGTGCCAGCAGTTTAGTAGGTGGGGGCTTGGTGAACACTGAAGCTTTCTTT.

The V and J genes are TRBV6-5 and TRBJ1-5; 10 nucleotides agree with TRBD1. After removal of 2 bases from V and 2 bases from J, the junction contained 3 bases not matched to a gene. This CDR3 spans 16 amino acids. Germline V gene sequence: CDR1 MNHEY, CDR2 SVGAGI. Here the CDR3 DNA reads TGTGCCAGCAGTTACGGTGGGACAGGGGGCAATCAGCCCCAGCATTTT. This translates into CASSYGGTGGNQPQHF.

The rearrangement uses TRBV2 and TRBJ1-2; tentatively, D is TRBD1 (6 bases). This CDR3 is built from 16 residues. The germline CDR1 and CDR2 sequences are SNHLY and FYNNEI. V lost 7 bases and J 4 bases, leaving 22 bases between the germline ends. The DNA for the CDR3 is TGTGCCAGCAACCCTAAAGGGGGGGGTAGGTCCTATGGCTACACCTTC. It encodes CASNPKGGGRSYGYTF.

The V and J genes are TRBV5-6 and TRBJ2-4; maybe TRBD1 (6 bases). Germline V CDR1 and CDR2: SGHDT, YYEEEE. This CDR3 spans 17 amino acids. V lost 0 bases to trimming and J lost 0 bases, with 13 bases between them. CDR3 amino acids: CASSLVTGTGAKNIQYF. For the CDR3, the DNA is TGTGCCAGCAGCTTGGTTACAGGGACGGGAGCCAAAAACATTCAGTACTTC.

The V call is TRBV6-5, the J call TRBJ1-4; 7 nucleotides align to TRBD1. Unmatched junction bases numbered 5, after V lost 0 bases and J lost 4 bases. The CDR3 length is 16 residues. Germline CDR1 is MNHEY and CDR2 is SVGAGI. In DNA, the CDR3 is TGTGCCAGCAGTTACTCCCTGGACAGGCTTAATGAAAAACTGTTTTTT. Its protein is CASSYSLDRLNEKLFF.

V and J are TRBV5-1 and TRBJ2-4; 7 positions match TRBD1. Trimming cost V 0 bases and J 1 base; bases outside gene matches: 7. The CDR3 spans 17 residues. The germline V gene encodes CDR1 SGHRS and CDR2 YFSETQ. The CDR3 is CASSLEGAPNAKNIQYF. The DNA of the CDR3 is TGCGCCAGCAGCTTGGAGGGGGCTCCCAACGCCAAAAACATTCAGTACTTC.